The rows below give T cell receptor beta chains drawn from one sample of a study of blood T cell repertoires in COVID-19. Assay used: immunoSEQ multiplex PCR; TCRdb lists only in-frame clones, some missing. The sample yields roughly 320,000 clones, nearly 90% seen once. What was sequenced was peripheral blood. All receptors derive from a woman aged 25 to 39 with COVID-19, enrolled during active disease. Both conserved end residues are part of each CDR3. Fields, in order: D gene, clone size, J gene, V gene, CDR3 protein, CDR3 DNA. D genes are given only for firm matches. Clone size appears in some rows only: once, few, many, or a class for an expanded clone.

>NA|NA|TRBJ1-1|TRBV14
CASSQRFRGGFF
TGTGCCAGCAGCCAACGTTTCAGGGGTGGTTTCTTT
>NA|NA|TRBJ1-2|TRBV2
CASGVVDGYTF
TGTGCCAGCGGTGTCGTCGATGGCTACACCTTC
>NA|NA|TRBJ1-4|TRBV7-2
CASSLDGLGSNEKLFF
TGTGCCAGCAGCTTAGACGGACTGGGATCTAATGAAAAACTGTTTTTT
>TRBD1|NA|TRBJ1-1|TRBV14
CASSLTTGVEAFF
TGTGCCAGCAGCCTAACGACAGGGGTTGAAGCTTTCTTT
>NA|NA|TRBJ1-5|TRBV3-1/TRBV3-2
CASSQDLGQPQHF
TGTGCCAGCAGCCAAGATCTTGGCCAGCCCCAGCATTTT
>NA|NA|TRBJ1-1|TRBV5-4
CASSLPGTRPTEAFF
TGTGCCAGCAGCTTGCCCGGAACTAGACCCACTGAAGCTTTCTTT
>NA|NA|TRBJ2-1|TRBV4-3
CASSQDLTQGGYNEQFF
TGCGCCAGCAGCCAAGATCTTACCCAGGGGGGCTACAATGAGCAGTTCTTC
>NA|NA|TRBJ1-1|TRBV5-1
CASSLRGDNTEAFF
TGCGCCAGCAGCTTGCGGGGGGATAACACTGAAGCTTTCTTT
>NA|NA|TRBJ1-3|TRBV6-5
CASSSARLSGNTIYF
TGTGCCAGCAGTTCGGCGCGGCTCTCTGGAAACACCATATATTTT
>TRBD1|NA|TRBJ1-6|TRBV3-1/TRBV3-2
CASSRTGRNGAVSPLHF
TGTGCCAGCAGCCGGACAGGGCGTAATGGGGCGGTATCACCCCTCCACTTT
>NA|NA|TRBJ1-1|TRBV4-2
CASSPHGLNTEAFF
TGTGCCAGCAGCCCTCACGGGTTAAACACTGAAGCTTTCTTT
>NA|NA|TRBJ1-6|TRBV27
CASRQAGIVDNSPLHF
TGTGCCAGCAGACAGGCCGGAATAGTAGATAATTCACCCCTCCACTTT
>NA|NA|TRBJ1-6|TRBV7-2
CASSLVGSSYNSPLHF
TGTGCCAGCAGCTTAGTGGGGAGCTCCTATAATTCACCCCTCCACTTT
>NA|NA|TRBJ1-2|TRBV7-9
CASTGSLGYTF
TGTGCCAGTACAGGGAGTCTTGGCTACACCTTC
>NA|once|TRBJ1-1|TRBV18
CASSLARLNTEAFF
TGTGCCAGCTCACTGGCCAGGTTAAACACTGAAGCTTTCTTT
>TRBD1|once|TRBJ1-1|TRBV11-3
CASRGDRMGTEAFF
TGTGCCAGCAGGGGGGACAGGATGGGGACTGAAGCTTTCTTT
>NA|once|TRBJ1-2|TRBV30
CAWISRAHGYTF
TGTGCCTGGATTTCCAGGGCGCATGGCTACACCTTC
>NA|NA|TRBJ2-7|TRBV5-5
CASSRQNYEQYF
TGTGCCAGCAGCCGACAGAACTACGAGCAGTACTTC
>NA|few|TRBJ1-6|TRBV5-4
CASSRGGGLNSYNSPLHF
TGTGCCAGCAGCAGGGGGGGAGGCTTAAACTCCTATAATTCACCCCTCCACTTT
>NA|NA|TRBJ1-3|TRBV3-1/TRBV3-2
CASSQGVAATSPGGNTIYF
TGTGCCAGCAGCCAAGGGGTGGCAGCCACATCCCCGGGTGGAAACACCATATATTTT
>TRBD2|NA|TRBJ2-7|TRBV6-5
CASRGLAGGHEQYF
TGTGCCAGCAGGGGACTAGCGGGGGGCCACGAGCAGTACTTC
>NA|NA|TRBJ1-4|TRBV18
CASSPGQEEKLFF
TGTGCCAGCTCACCGGGCCAGGAAGAAAAACTGTTTTTT
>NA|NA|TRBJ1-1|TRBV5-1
CASSVTREQNTEAFF
TGCGCCAGCAGCGTGACCAGGGAACAGAACACTGAAGCTTTCTTT
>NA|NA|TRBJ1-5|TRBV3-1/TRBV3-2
CASSAERRQPQHF
TGTGCCAGCAGCGCGGAGAGGAGGCAGCCCCAGCATTTT
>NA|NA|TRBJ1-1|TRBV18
CASSPRYLGRTEAFF
TGTGCCAGCTCACCACGGTATTTGGGGCGCACTGAAGCTTTCTTT
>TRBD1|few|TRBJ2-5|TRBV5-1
CASSSGQGAPETQYF
TGCGCCAGCAGTAGTGGACAGGGGGCGCCTGAGACCCAGTACTTC
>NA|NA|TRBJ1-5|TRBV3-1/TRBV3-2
CASSQDRHRVQPQHF
TGTGCCAGCAGCCAAGACCGTCACAGGGTCCAGCCCCAGCATTTT
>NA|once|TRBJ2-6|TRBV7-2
CASSRQGSSGANVLTF
TGTGCCAGCAGTCGTCAGGGATCCTCTGGGGCCAACGTCCTGACTTTC
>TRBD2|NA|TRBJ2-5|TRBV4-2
CASSQTGGGEETQYF
TGTGCCAGCAGCCAAACAGGCGGGGGGGAGGAGACCCAGTACTTC
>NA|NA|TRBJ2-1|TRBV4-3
CASSQDPRSSYNEQFF
TGCGCCAGCAGCCAAGATCCGAGGAGCTCCTACAATGAGCAGTTCTTC
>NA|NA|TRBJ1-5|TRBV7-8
CASSRLENQPQHF
TGTGCCAGCAGTCGACTCGAGAATCAGCCCCAGCATTTT
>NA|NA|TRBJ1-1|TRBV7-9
CASSLDRGYLEAFF
TGTGCCAGCAGCTTGGACAGAGGATACCTTGAAGCTTTCTTT
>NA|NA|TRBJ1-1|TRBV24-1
CATRGLRTEAFF
TGTGCCACCAGGGGACTGAGGACTGAAGCTTTCTTT
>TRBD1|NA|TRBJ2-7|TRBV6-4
CASSDSTGHEQYF
TGTGCCAGCAGTGACTCGACAGGGCACGAGCAGTACTTC
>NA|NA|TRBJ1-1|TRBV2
CASRRANRAAEAFF
TGTGCCAGTCGTAGGGCGAACAGGGCCGCTGAAGCTTTCTTT
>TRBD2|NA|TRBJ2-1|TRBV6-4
CASSSRGGGPGEQFF
TGTGCCAGCAGCTCTAGGGGCGGGGGGCCCGGGGAGCAGTTCTTC
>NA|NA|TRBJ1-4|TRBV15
CATSRDGRLIEKLFF
TGTGCCACCAGCAGAGATGGCCGATTAATTGAAAAACTGTTTTTT
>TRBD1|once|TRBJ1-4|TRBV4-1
CASSQTGTVLEKLFF
TGCGCCAGCAGCCAGACCGGGACAGTTCTTGAAAAACTGTTTTTT
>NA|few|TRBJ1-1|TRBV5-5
CASSEKIMNTEAFF
TGTGCCAGCAGCGAGAAAATCATGAACACTGAAGCTTTCTTT
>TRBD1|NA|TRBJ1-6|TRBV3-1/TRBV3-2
CASSLRDSYSPLHF
TGTGCCAGCAGTCTCCGGGACAGTTATTCACCCCTCCACTTT
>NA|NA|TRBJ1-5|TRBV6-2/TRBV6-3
CASSYSNINQPQHF
TGTGCCAGCAGTTACTCGAACATAAATCAGCCCCAGCATTTT
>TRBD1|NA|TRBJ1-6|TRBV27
CASGRQGYNSPLHF
TGTGCCAGCGGAAGACAGGGGTATAATTCACCCCTCCACTTT
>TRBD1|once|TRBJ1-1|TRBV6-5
CATRTGVTTEAFF
TGTGCCACTCGGACAGGGGTTACGACTGAAGCTTTCTTT
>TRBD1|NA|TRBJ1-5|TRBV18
CASSLGQGNQPQHF
TGTGCCAGCTCACTAGGACAGGGCAATCAGCCCCAGCATTTT
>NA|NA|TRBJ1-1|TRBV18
CASSPSTGTRSTEAFF
TGTGCCAGCTCACCAAGTACAGGGACAAGGAGCACTGAAGCTTTCTTT
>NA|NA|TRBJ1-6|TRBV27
CASSFRLSSYNSPLHF
TGTGCCAGCAGTTTTCGGTTGAGCTCCTATAATTCACCCCTCCACTTT
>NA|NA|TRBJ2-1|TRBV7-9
CASSLPYRRNEQFF
TGTGCCAGCAGCTTGCCGTACCGGAGGAATGAGCAGTTCTTC
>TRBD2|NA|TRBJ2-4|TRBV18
CASSPGIAGAAENIQYF
TGTGCCAGCTCACCAGGCATAGCGGGGGCCGCCGAAAACATTCAGTACTTC
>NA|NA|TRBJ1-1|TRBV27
CASTPGRLNTEAFF
TGTGCCAGCACCCCCGGGAGGCTGAACACTGAAGCTTTCTTT
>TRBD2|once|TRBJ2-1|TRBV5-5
CASSPNPYPGTSGYNEQFF
TGTGCCAGCAGCCCCAATCCATATCCCGGGACTAGCGGCTACAATGAGCAGTTCTTC
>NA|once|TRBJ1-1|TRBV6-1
CASSEGRAGRNTEAFF
TGTGCCAGCAGTGAAGGAAGGGCGGGAAGGAACACTGAAGCTTTCTTT
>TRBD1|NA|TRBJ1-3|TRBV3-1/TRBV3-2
CASSLGTGAGNTIYF
TGTGCCAGCAGCCTCGGGACAGGGGCTGGAAACACCATATATTTT
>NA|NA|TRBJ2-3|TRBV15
CATAARADSTDTQYF
TGTGCCACCGCGGCGCGGGCGGACAGCACAGATACGCAGTATTTT
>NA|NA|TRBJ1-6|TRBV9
CASSVDGGAGAPLHF
TGTGCCAGCAGCGTAGATGGGGGCGCGGGGGCACCCCTCCACTTT
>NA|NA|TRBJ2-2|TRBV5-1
CASSLNGGQNTGELFF
TGCGCCAGCAGCTTGAACGGGGGGCAAAACACCGGGGAGCTGTTTTTT
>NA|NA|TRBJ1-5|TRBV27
CASSTASNQPQHF
TGTGCCAGCTCCACAGCTTCTAATCAGCCCCAGCATTTT
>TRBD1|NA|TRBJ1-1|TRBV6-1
CASSEVGQGGMAFF
TGTGCCAGCAGTGAAGTTGGACAGGGGGGCATGGCTTTCTTT
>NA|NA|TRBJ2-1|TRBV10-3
CATLNPSSYNEQFF
TGTGCCACCCTGAACCCTAGCTCCTACAATGAGCAGTTCTTC
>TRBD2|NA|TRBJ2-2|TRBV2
CASRGLLANTGELFF
TGTGCCAGCAGGGGACTACTAGCGAACACCGGGGAGCTGTTTTTT